The subject of this entry is one TCR beta chain. Its antigen remains unidentified. This record comes from a study of cytomegalovirus exposure and HLA in healthy donors. Overall study findings and caveats: One later analysis, an examination of the 120 validation repertoires, found that first-cohort TCR clusters tended to co-occur in them. Most TCR sequences showed up rarely, but some public TCRs showed up in many donors.

V dropped 2 bases and J dropped 1 base, with 6 bases sitting between them. This CDR3 has 14 residues. Germline-derived CDR1 and CDR2 are SNHLY and FYNNEI. Clones were sequenced by immunoSEQ multiplex PCR, and TCRdb holds only the in-frame ones, with some missing. The table shows 70,000 or so clones, with about 93% occurring only once. The TCR was taken from a woman aged 18 to 35 in good health and CMV-seropositive. Input material: PBMCs. The chain combines TRBV2 with TRBJ1-5; D is unclear. This chain's CDR3 is CASSELHSNQPQHF. CDR3 bases: TGTGCCAGCAGTGAATTACACAGCAATCAGCCCCAGCATTTT.